Described below is a single TCR beta chain sequence and its context. One end of the junction is discordant with germline, which a read error may explain. These data come from a study of tumor-infiltrating lymphocytes in oesophageal squamous cell carcinoma. Using its own MiXCR run on the PCR reads, TCRdb lists one record per CDR3 protein. The repertoire holds over 11,000 distinct CDR3 sequences, with roughly half as singletons. The sequence was obtained from a male donor with esophageal squamous cell carcinoma. Sample: blood.

The CDR3 loop reads CASSRGTSPYEQYF. The CDR3 nucleotides read TGTGCCAGCAGCAGGGGGACTAGTCCCTATGAGCAGTACTTC. The genes are TRBV7-6 and TRBJ2-3; 8 bases fit TRBD2. Gene TRBJ2-7 matches the end of the DNA better, so the J call may be wrong. CDR1 and CDR2 from the germline V gene are SGHVS and FNYEAQ. CDR3 length: 14 residues.